The T cell receptor (beta chain) under discussion was sequenced for a study of identical twins. This CDR3 spans 14 amino acids. The V and J ends lost 9 bases and 2 bases respectively, with 15 bases between them. Germline assignment: CDR1 SNHLY and CDR2 FYNNEI. TCRdb used MiXCR to reprocess the 5' RACE reads, holding one entry per CDR3 protein. The sample includes about 260,000 distinct CDR3 sequences, approximately 7% of them seen just once. A few counts support this clonotype. The data also belong to a second study, concerning yellow fever vaccine responses in identical twins.

Specimen: memory (CD45RO+) T cells sorted from blood. The receptor's source is a woman under 30 in good health. The chain uses TRBV2 and TRBJ2-3; D is tentatively TRBD1 or TRBD2 (5 bases each). The CDR3 is CARSSSRVTDTQYF. The CDR3, as DNA: TGTGCCAGATCCTCTAGCAGGGTCACAGATACGCAGTATTTT. Supplemented by reference TRBV2 and TRBJ2-3, the full variable domain reads EPEVTQTPSHQVTQMGQEVILRCVPISNHLYFYWYRQILGQKVEFLVSFYNNEISEKSEIFDDQFSVERPDGSNFTLKIRSTKLEDSAMYFCARSSSRVTDTQYFGPGTRLTVL.